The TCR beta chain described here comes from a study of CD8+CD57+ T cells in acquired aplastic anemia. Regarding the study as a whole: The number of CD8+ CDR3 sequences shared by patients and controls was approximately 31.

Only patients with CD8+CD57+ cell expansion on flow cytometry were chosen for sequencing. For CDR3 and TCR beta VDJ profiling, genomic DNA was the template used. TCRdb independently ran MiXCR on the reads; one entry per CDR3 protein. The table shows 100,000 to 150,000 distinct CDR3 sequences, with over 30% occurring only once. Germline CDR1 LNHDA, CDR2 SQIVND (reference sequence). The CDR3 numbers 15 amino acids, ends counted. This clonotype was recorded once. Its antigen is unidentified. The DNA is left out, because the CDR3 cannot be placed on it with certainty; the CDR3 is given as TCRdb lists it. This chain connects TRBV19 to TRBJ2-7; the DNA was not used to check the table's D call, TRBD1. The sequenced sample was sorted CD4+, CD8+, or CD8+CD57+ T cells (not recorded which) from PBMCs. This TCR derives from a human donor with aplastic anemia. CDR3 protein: CASSIVGQGSYEQHF.